The clone carrying this TCR beta chain was seen many times. This CDR3 is built from 15 residues. V was clipped by 6 bases and J by 4 bases, with 14 bases between them. Germline values: CDR1 SGHRS, CDR2 YFSETQ. The sample is drawn from a study of blood T cell repertoires in COVID-19. Study as a whole: T cells, B-cell-depleted T cells, or PBMCs supplied cDNA or gDNA.

Some clones are missing from TCRdb's copy, which holds only in-frame ones; the method was immunoSEQ multiplex PCR. The table shows some 260,000 clones, with 88% occurring only once. The rearrangement uses TRBV5-1 and TRBJ2-6; tentative D call: TRBD2 (5 bases). This receptor was taken from a woman between 35 and 50 years old who had recovered from COVID-19. The sequenced sample consisted of peripheral blood. DNA of the CDR3: TGCGCCAGCACTGGCAGCCCGGGGGGGGCCAACGTCCTGACTTTC. Translated: CASTGSPGGANVLTF.